This note documents a single TCR beta chain sequence. The sample comes from a study of T cells in localized non-small cell lung cancer. The CDR3 is 16 residues long. J gave up 6 bases and V 2 bases, and 7 bases lay outside the gene matches. Germline V gene data show CDR1 as LNHDA and CDR2 as SQIVND (reference sequence). Here immunoSEQ multiplex PCR was the method, and the copy in TCRdb shows in-frame clones only, minus some. The sample holds tens of thousands of clones, around 90% seen once. The rearrangement links TRBV19 to TRBJ2-1; 10 bases fit TRBD2. The clonotype comes from a female donor at least 60 years old with stage III squamous cell lung carcinoma. Sequencing was performed on peripheral blood, taken before any cancer treatment. In nucleotides, the CDR3 is TGTGCCAGTAGTATACTAGCGGGAGACGCATCCAATGAGCAGTTCTTC. Amino acid sequence: CASSILAGDASNEQFF.